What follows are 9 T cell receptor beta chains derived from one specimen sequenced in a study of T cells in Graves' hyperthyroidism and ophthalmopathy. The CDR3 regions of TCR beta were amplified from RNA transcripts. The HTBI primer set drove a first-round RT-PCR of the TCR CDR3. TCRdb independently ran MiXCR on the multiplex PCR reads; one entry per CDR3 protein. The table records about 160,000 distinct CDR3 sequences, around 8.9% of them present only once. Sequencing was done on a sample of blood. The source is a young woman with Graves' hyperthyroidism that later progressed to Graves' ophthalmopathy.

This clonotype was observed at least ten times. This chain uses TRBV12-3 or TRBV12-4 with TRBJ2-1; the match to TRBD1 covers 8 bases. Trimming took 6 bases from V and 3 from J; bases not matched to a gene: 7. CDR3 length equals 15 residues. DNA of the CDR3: TGTGCCAGCAGGGTGGACAGGGCGGTCTACAATGAGCAGTTCTTC. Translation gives CASRVDRAVYNEQFF.

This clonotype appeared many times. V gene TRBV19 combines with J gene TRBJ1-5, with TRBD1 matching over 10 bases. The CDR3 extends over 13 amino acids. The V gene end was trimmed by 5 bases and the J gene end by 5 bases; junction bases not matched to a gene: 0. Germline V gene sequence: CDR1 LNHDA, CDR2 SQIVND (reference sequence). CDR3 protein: CASSDRGHQPQHF. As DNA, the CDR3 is TGTGCCAGTAGTGACAGGGGGCATCAGCCCCAGCATTTT.

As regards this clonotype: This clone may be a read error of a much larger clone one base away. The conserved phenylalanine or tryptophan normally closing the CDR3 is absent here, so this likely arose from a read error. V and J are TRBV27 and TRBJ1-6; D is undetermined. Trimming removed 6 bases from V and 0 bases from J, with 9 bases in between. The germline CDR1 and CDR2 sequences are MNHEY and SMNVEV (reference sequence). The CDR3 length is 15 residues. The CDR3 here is CASSSPGSYNSPLHL. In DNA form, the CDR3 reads TGTGCCAGCAGCTCTCCGGGCTCCTATAATTCACCCCTCCACCTT.

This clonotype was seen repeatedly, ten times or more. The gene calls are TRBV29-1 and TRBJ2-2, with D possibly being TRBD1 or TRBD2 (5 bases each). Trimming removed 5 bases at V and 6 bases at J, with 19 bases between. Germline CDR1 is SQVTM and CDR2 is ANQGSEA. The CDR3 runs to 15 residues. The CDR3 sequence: CSVYFWSLGAGELFF. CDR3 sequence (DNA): TGCAGCGTTTATTTTTGGAGCCTGGGGGCCGGGGAGCTGTTTTTT.

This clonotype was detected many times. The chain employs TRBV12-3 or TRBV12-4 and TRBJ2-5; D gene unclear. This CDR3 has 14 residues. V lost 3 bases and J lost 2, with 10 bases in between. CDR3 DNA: TGTGCCAGCAGTTTGCACAGCCGTCAAGAGACCCAGTACTTC. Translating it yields CASSLHSRQETQYF.

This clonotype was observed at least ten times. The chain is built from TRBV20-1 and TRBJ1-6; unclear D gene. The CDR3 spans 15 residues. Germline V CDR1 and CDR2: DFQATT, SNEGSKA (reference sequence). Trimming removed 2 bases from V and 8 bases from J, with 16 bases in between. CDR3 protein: CSARSGQLWDSPLHF. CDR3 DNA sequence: TGCAGTGCTAGATCGGGCCAACTATGGGATTCACCCCTCCACTTT.

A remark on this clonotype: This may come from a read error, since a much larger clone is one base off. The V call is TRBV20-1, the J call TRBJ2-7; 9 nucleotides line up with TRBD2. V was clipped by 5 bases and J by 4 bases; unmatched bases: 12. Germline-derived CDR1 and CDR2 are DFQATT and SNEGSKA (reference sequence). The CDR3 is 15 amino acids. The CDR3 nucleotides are TGCAGTGCTGCCCCCCCGGCTAGCGGGACTTACGAGCAGTACTTC. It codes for CSAAPPASGTYEQYF.

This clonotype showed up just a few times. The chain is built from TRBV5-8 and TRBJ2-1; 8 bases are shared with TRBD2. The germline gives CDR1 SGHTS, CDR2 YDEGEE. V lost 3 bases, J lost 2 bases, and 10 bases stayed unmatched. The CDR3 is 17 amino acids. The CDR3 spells CASSWPGLAGPYNEQFF. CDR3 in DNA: TGTGCCAGCAGCTGGCCCGGCCTAGCGGGTCCCTACAATGAGCAGTTCTTC.

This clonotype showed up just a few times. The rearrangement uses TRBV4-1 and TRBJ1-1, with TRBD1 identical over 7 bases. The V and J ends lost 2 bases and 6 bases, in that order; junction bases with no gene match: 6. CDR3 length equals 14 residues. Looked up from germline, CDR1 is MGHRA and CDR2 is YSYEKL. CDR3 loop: CASSQTGVLAEAFF. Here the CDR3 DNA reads TGCGCCAGCAGCCAAACAGGGGTTTTGGCTGAAGCTTTCTTT.